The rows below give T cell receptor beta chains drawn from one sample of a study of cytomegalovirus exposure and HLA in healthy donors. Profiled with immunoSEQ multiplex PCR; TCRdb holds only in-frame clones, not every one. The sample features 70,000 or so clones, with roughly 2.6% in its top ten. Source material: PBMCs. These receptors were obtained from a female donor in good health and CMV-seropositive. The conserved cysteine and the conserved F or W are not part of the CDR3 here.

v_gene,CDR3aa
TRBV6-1,ASSEYPYEQY
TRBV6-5,ASSTTSGQETQY
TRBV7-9,ASRLETGEQY
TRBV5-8,ASGNRGNYGYT
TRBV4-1,ASSQDRPDTQY
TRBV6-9,APGGNQPQH
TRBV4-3,ASSHSGQGVYNEQF
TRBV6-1,ASRETGPVYEQY
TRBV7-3,ASRGGGDTQY
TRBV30,AWIPLAGETQY
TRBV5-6,ASSLGTGDVPSNYGYT
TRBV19,ASSIGLLDGYT
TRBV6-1,ASISGPIYTDTQY
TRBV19,ASSQGRLNYGYT
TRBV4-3,ASSPYFSTEIFYNEQF
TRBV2,ASSGTSGTYEQY
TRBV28,ASSLLARDDSEQF
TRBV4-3,ASSQDRSGIYEQY
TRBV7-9,ASSLVGSENPSYEQY
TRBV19,ASSTRQDGPQH
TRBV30,AGRGKDSRGYTQH
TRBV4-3,ASSQDREGYIQY
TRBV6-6,ASSLGVNEKLF
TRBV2,ASQGDSEKLF
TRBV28,ASSSGAYEQY
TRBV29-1,SVKGQGDEKLF